The rows below give T cell receptor beta chains drawn from one sample of a study of cytomegalovirus exposure and HLA in healthy donors. Clones were sequenced by immunoSEQ multiplex PCR, and TCRdb holds only the in-frame ones, with some missing. This table has 190,000 or so clones, approximately 85% appearing once. Sequenced sample: PBMCs. The origin of the receptors is a girl between 5 and 17 years old in good health and CMV-seropositive. The CDR3 runs from the conserved cysteine through the conserved F or W. Fields, in order: clone size, J gene, CDR3 length, V gene, D gene, CDR3 protein, CDR3 DNA. A D gene is named only where the DNA matches it firmly. Clone size is stated in some rows and not others, as once, few, many or a class when expanded.

- | TRBJ2-5 | 13 | TRBV6-1 | - | CASSRQVDETQYF | TGTGCCAGCAGTCGACAGGTAGATGAGACCCAGTACTTC
- | TRBJ2-5 | 14 | TRBV30 | - | CAWGKTGHRETQYF | TGTGCCTGGGGGAAGACAGGCCACCGGGAGACCCAGTACTTC
- | TRBJ2-7 | 13 | TRBV13 | - | CASSLVAAYEQYF | TGTGCCAGCAGTCTGGTGGCAGCCTACGAGCAGTACTTC
- | TRBJ1-4 | 11 | TRBV30 | - | CAWSLAEKLFF | TGTGCCTGGAGTTTGGCTGAAAAACTGTTTTTT
- | TRBJ1-1 | 12 | TRBV6-5 | - | CASSYADSEAFF | TGTGCCAGCAGTTACGCGGACAGTGAAGCTTTCTTT
- | TRBJ2-3 | 13 | TRBV10-3 | - | CAISESGVHTQYF | TGTGCCATCAGTGAGTCCGGAGTTCATACGCAGTATTTT
- | TRBJ2-7 | 14 | TRBV4-3 | - | CASSQDWGAYEQYF | TGCGCCAGCAGCCAAGATTGGGGAGCCTACGAGCAGTACTTC
- | TRBJ2-7 | 13 | TRBV19 | TRBD1 | CASSKSDRGEQYF | TGTGCCAGTAGTAAATCGGACAGGGGCGAGCAGTACTTC
- | TRBJ1-2 | 17 | TRBV4-3 | TRBD1 | CASSQESSTGGNYGYTF | TGCGCCAGCAGCCAAGAATCGTCGACAGGGGGGAACTATGGCTACACCTTC
- | TRBJ2-1 | 16 | TRBV5-4 | TRBD2 | CASSSRLAGFYNEQFF | TGTGCCAGCAGCTCGAGACTAGCGGGGTTTTACAATGAGCAGTTCTTC
few | TRBJ2-2 | 15 | TRBV18 | - | CASSPISQATGELFF | TGTGCCAGCTCACCAATTTCTCAAGCCACCGGGGAGCTGTTTTTT
few | TRBJ2-7 | 15 | TRBV4-2 | - | CASSHLGGAGNEQYF | TGTGCCAGCAGCCACCTTGGGGGGGCGGGAAACGAGCAGTACTTC
- | TRBJ2-5 | 15 | TRBV9 | - | CASSSGGESQETQYF | TGTGCCAGCAGCTCAGGCGGGGAGAGCCAAGAGACCCAGTACTTC
- | TRBJ1-1 | 15 | TRBV5-1 | TRBD1 | CASSILQGGYTEAFF | TGCGCCAGCAGCATATTACAGGGGGGGTACACTGAAGCTTTCTTT
- | TRBJ2-7 | 13 | TRBV10-3 | TRBD1 | CASQGQGIGEQYF | TGTGCATCTCAGGGACAGGGGATTGGCGAGCAGTACTTC
- | TRBJ1-1 | 14 | TRBV18 | - | CASSPAGVNTEAFF | TGTGCCAGCTCACCAGCAGGGGTGAACACTGAAGCTTTCTTT
- | TRBJ2-4 | 12 | TRBV18 | - | CASQGGVDIQYF | TGTGCCAGCCAGGGGGGCGTAGACATTCAGTACTTC
- | TRBJ2-3 | 14 | TRBV11-3 | TRBD2 | CASSLGGGAGTQYF | TGTGCCAGCAGCCTTGGCGGGGGGGCGGGTACGCAGTATTTT
- | TRBJ2-3 | 12 | TRBV4-1 | - | CASSQSPDTQYF | TGCGCCAGCAGCCAATCTCCAGATACGCAGTATTTT
once | TRBJ1-6 | 17 | TRBV11-2 | - | CASSLEPPTASNSPLHF | TGTGCCAGCAGCTTAGAACCCCCCACTGCTAGTAATTCACCCCTCCACTTT
- | TRBJ1-2 | 13 | TRBV18 | - | CASSPGALDGYTF | TGTGCCAGCTCACCAGGGGCCCTCGATGGCTACACCTTC
few | TRBJ2-1 | 16 | TRBV5-1 | TRBD2 | CASSASGASSYNEQFF | TGCGCCAGCAGCGCTAGCGGAGCCAGCTCCTACAATGAGCAGTTCTTC
once | TRBJ1-5 | 16 | TRBV27 | TRBD1 | CASSPLTGISNQPQHF | TGTGCCAGCAGTCCACTGACAGGGATTAGCAATCAGCCCCAGCATTTT
once | TRBJ1-2 | 11 | TRBV7-2 | - | CASSGTGGYTF | TGTGCCAGCAGCGGAACAGGGGGCTACACCTTC
- | TRBJ2-3 | 16 | TRBV14 | TRBD2 | CASSTRSPGGGGTQYF | TGTGCCAGCAGCACTCGCTCCCCGGGGGGTGGAGGTACGCAGTATTTT
- | TRBJ1-2 | 15 | TRBV7-9 | - | CASSLARAANYGYTF | TGTGCCAGCAGCTTAGCGAGGGCTGCTAACTATGGCTACACCTTC
- | TRBJ1-1 | 12 | TRBV7-6 | - | CASSFKNTEAFF | TGTGCCAGCAGCTTCAAGAACACTGAAGCTTTCTTT
- | TRBJ2-5 | 15 | TRBV10-3 | TRBD2 | CAIRGASGDQETQYF | TGTGCCATCCGGGGGGCTAGCGGGGATCAAGAGACCCAGTACTTC
- | TRBJ1-1 | 14 | TRBV7-9 | - | CASSLKGRETEAFF | TGTGCCAGCAGCTTAAAAGGGAGAGAAACTGAAGCTTTCTTT
- | TRBJ1-1 | 16 | TRBV4-2 | TRBD1 | CASSQPQAGGNTEAFF | TGTGCCAGCAGCCAACCCCAGGCAGGGGGGAACACTGAAGCTTTCTTT
- | TRBJ1-2 | 14 | TRBV5-1 | - | CASSLEGANYGYTF | TGCGCCAGCAGCTTGGAGGGAGCTAACTATGGCTACACCTTC
- | TRBJ2-7 | 16 | TRBV6-6 | TRBD1 | CASSPPWIRDRNEQYF | TGTGCCAGCAGTCCCCCCTGGATCCGGGACAGGAACGAGCAGTACTTC
- | TRBJ2-7 | 14 | TRBV29-1 | TRBD2 | CSVTVAGDFYEQYF | TGCAGCGTTACCGTAGCGGGAGACTTCTACGAGCAGTACTTC
- | TRBJ2-3 | 16 | TRBV7-2 | TRBD2 | CASSPVERGGTDTQYF | TGTGCCAGCAGCCCAGTCGAGCGGGGGGGCACAGATACGCAGTATTTT
- | TRBJ2-1 | 17 | TRBV5-6 | TRBD2 | CASSYLNLAGGYNEQFF | TGTGCCAGCAGCTACCTAAATCTAGCGGGGGGTTACAATGAGCAGTTCTTC
- | TRBJ2-2 | 15 | TRBV25-1 | - | CASRGRWGVAGELFF | TGTGCCAGCAGGGGGCGGTGGGGGGTCGCCGGGGAGCTGTTTTTT
- | TRBJ1-5 | 14 | TRBV4-3 | - | CASSRLAGDQPQHF | TGCGCCAGCAGTAGGCTGGCAGGGGATCAGCCCCAGCATTTT
- | TRBJ1-4 | 13 | TRBV9 | TRBD1 | CASGDRSDEKLFF | TGTGCCAGCGGGGACAGGAGTGATGAAAAACTGTTTTTT
- | TRBJ1-3 | 14 | TRBV9 | - | CASSPGVGGDTIYF | TGTGCCAGCAGCCCGGGGGTCGGAGGGGACACCATATATTTT
- | TRBJ2-1 | 16 | TRBV5-1 | TRBD2 | CASSLASGVSYNEQFF | TGCGCCAGCAGCTTGGCCAGCGGGGTCTCCTACAATGAGCAGTTCTTC
- | TRBJ1-2 | 17 | TRBV5-6 | - | CASSLRQGGATNYGYTF | TGTGCCAGCAGCTTGCGGCAGGGTGGAGCAACTAACTATGGCTACACCTTC
- | TRBJ2-2 | 16 | TRBV18 | - | CASSPILGEKSGELFF | TGTGCAAGCTCACCAATCTTAGGGGAAAAATCCGGGGAGCTGTTTTTT
- | TRBJ2-4 | 13 | TRBV6-6 | - | CASSLQEGIIQYF | TGTGCCAGCAGCTTACAGGAGGGTATCATTCAGTACTTC
- | TRBJ1-3 | 16 | TRBV6-6 | - | CASSYDQGSSLVTIYF | TGTGCCAGCTCCTATGATCAGGGGTCGAGTTTGGTCACCATATATTTT
- | TRBJ1-1 | 12 | TRBV19 | - | CASKGQNTEAFF | TGTGCCAGTAAGGGGCAGAACACTGAAGCTTTCTTT
once | TRBJ1-2 | 13 | TRBV28 | - | CASSLSNRAGYTF | TGTGCCAGCAGTTTATCAAACAGGGCGGGCTACACCTTC
- | TRBJ2-7 | 14 | TRBV2 | - | CASMSRELSYEQYF | TGTGCCAGCATGAGTAGGGAGCTCTCCTACGAGCAGTACTTC
- | TRBJ2-3 | 18 | TRBV7-6 | TRBD1 | CASSILGEGTGRLDTQYF | TGTGCCAGCAGCATCCTGGGCGAGGGGACAGGGAGGTTGGATACGCAGTATTTT
once | TRBJ2-3 | 14 | TRBV19 | - | CASDLGSSGDTQYF | TGTGCCAGTGACCTCGGGTCCTCGGGAGATACGCAGTATTTT
- | TRBJ2-7 | 15 | TRBV4-2 | - | CASSHDDGGPYEQYF | TGTGCCAGCAGCCACGATGACGGGGGGCCTTACGAGCAGTACTTC
- | TRBJ2-7 | 14 | TRBV5-1 | - | CASSLVSVNYEQYF | TGCGCCAGCAGCTTGGTTTCAGTAAACTACGAGCAGTACTTC
- | TRBJ2-3 | 16 | TRBV27 | TRBD1 | CASSLILTGSTDTQYF | TGTGCCAGCAGTTTAATCCTGACAGGGAGCACAGATACGCAGTATTTT
- | TRBJ2-5 | 15 | TRBV6-5 | - | CASRGPGGTVGTQYF | TGTGCCAGCAGGGGACCGGGGGGGACAGTTGGGACCCAGTACTTC
- | TRBJ2-7 | 13 | TRBV11-3 | - | CASSFTAAYEQYF | TGTGCCAGCAGCTTTACAGCTGCCTACGAGCAGTACTTC
few | TRBJ2-7 | 12 | TRBV7-9 | TRBD2 | CASSHREGDQYF | TGTGCCAGCAGCCACCGGGAGGGGGACCAGTACTTC
few | TRBJ2-1 | 15 | TRBV19 | TRBD2 | CASSISGDSSNEQFF | TGTGCCAGTAGTATAAGCGGGGACTCCTCCAATGAGCAGTTCTTC
- | TRBJ2-7 | 15 | TRBV4-2 | TRBD2 | CASSQASGGVYEQYF | TGTGCCAGCAGCCAAGCTAGCGGGGGAGTTTACGAGCAGTACTTC